One sample yielded the 26 T cell receptor beta chains listed below, sequenced in a study of cytomegalovirus exposure and HLA in healthy donors. The PCR ran on 60 Vbeta and 13 Jbeta primers. Repertoires were generated with immunoSEQ multiplex PCR, while TCRdb's copy carries only in-frame clones and drops some. This sample has 150,000 to 180,000 clones, with around 84% found just once. The sample comprised PBMCs. These receptors came from a woman between 35 and 50 years old in good health and CMV-seropositive.

The chain links TRBV6-5 to TRBJ1-1, with D tentatively TRBD1 (5 bases). V gave up 5 bases and J gave up 2 bases, with 12 bases separating them. The germline V gene has CDR1 MNHEY and CDR2 SVGAGI. The CDR3 covers 14 residues. CDR3 residues: CASSPPRANTEAFF. CDR3 bases: TGTGCCAGCAGTCCCCCCAGGGCTAACACTGAAGCTTTCTTT.

The chain's CDR3 is CASSEAAGVTDTQYF. The CDR3 DNA sequence: TGTGCCAGCAGTGAAGCGGCGGGAGTGACAGATACGCAGTATTTT. The rearrangement links TRBV6-1 to TRBJ2-3, with 7 nucleotides matching TRBD2. The junction had 3 bases not matched to a gene; V was cut back by 0 bases and J by 3 bases. The germline CDR1 and CDR2 sequences are MNHNS and SASEGT. There are 15 residues in the CDR3.

This chain joins TRBV5-6 and TRBJ2-7; tentatively, D is TRBD1 (6 bases). The CDR3 has 15 residues. Trimming shortened V by 0 bases and J by 2 bases, and 12 bases separated the two germline ends. Germline V gene data show CDR1 as SGHDT and CDR2 as YYEEEE. CDR3 amino acids: CASSLGQVKAYEQYF. CDR3 nucleotides: TGTGCCAGCAGCTTGGGACAGGTTAAAGCCTACGAGCAGTACTTC.

A few counts support this clone. The chain uses TRBV7-3 and TRBJ2-1, with D possibly matching TRBD2 (6 bases). V dropped 5 bases and J dropped 8 bases, with 22 bases sitting between them. This CDR3 spans 16 amino acids. The V gene's germline CDR1 is SGHTA and CDR2 FQGTGA. CDR3 nucleotides: TGTGCCAGCAGCGCATCGGCCTCGGTTGGGGAGGATGAGCAGTTCTTC. It specifies CASSASASVGEDEQFF.

V usage is TRBV28 and J usage is TRBJ1-4, with a tentative D call TRBD1 (6 bases). Germline V gives CDR1 MDHEN, CDR2 SYDVKM. With 7 bases removed from V and 3 bases from J, the gap between germline ends came to 12 bases. The CDR3 is 14 residues long. In DNA form, the CDR3 reads TGTGCCAGCAACCTACAGGGACCTAATGAAAAACTGTTTTTT. It translates to CASNLQGPNEKLFF. Looking up the rest from reference TRBV28 and TRBJ1-4 gives the full variable domain: DVKVTQSSRYLVKRTGEKVFLECVQDMDHENMFWYRQDPGLGLRLIYFSYDVKMKEKGDIPEGYSVSREKKERFSLILESASTNQTSMYLCASNLQGPNEKLFFGSGTQLSVL.

The rearrangement uses TRBV30 and TRBJ2-1; TRBD2 agrees at 11 bases. This CDR3 contains 14 residues. Per the germline V gene, CDR1 is GTSNPN and CDR2 is SVGIG (reference sequence). V lost 6 bases to trimming and J lost 6 bases; unmatched junction nucleotides: 7. CDR3 nucleotide sequence: TGTGCCTGCAGCGGGCTAGCGGGGGGCAATGAGCAGTTCTTC. Translated: CACSGLAGGNEQFF.

This chain joins TRBV30 and TRBJ2-3; 7 bases fit TRBD2. The V and J ends lost 4 bases and 6 bases, in that order; junction bases with no gene match: 10. Germline-derived CDR1 and CDR2 are GTSNPN and SVGIG (reference sequence). The CDR3 is 14 residues long. CDR3 sequence: CAWNRMTSSDTQYF. CDR3 DNA: TGTGCCTGGAATCGGATGACTAGCTCGGATACGCAGTATTTT.

The chain couples TRBV28 to TRBJ1-5; D not certain. CDR1 is MDHEN, CDR2 SYDVKM, per germline. This CDR3 contains 13 residues. V was trimmed by 4 bases and J by 0 bases, leaving 4 bases between them. The CDR3 region has the DNA TGTGCCAGCAGTTATAATAGCAATCAGCCCCAGCATTTT. Translation gives CASSYNSNQPQHF.

This chain links TRBV27 with TRBJ1-1, with 7 bases identical to TRBD1. Per germline, CDR1 MNHEY and CDR2 SMNVEV (reference sequence). The ends lost 4 bases at V and 6 bases at J; junction bases unmatched: 5. The CDR3 has 13 residues. CDR3 in DNA: TGTGCCAGCAGTTGGGGGCAGGGGGCTGAAGCTTTCTTT. Encoded protein: CASSWGQGAEAFF.

Comment on this clone: The same CDR3 is also encoded by other DNA sequences in this sample. The J gene is TRBJ1-4, the V gene TRBV5-1; TRBD1 matches 7 bases. V was clipped by 0 bases and J by 7 bases; unmatched bases: 3. Germline V lookup: CDR1 SGHRS, CDR2 YFSETQ. This CDR3 spans 14 amino acids. For the CDR3, the DNA is TGCGCCAGCAGCTTGGGGCAGGGGGGTGAAAAACTGTTTTTT. It yields the protein CASSLGQGGEKLFF.

This chain uses TRBV11-2 with TRBJ2-7, with D hard to call. The length of the CDR3 is 12 residues. CDR1 is SGHAT and CDR2 is FQNNGV in the germline V gene. V was trimmed by 3 bases and J by 7 bases, leaving 10 bases between them. Written as DNA, the CDR3 is TGTGCCAGCAGCTTTGAAACGGTAGAGCAGTACTTC. Translated, it gives CASSFETVEQYF.

The gene calls are TRBV29-1 and TRBJ2-5; TRBD1 aligns across 10 bases. The J call may not be correct, given that the DNA end is closer to TRBJ2-7. The CDR3 length is 14 residues. Germline V gene data show CDR1 as SQVTM and CDR2 as ANQGSEA. CDR3 region: CSVELTGGYNEQYF. In DNA, the CDR3 is TGCAGCGTTGAGTTGACAGGGGGCTATAACGAGCAGTACTTC.

This clone was counted once. V gene TRBV12-2 combines with J gene TRBJ1-5; the table names TRBD1, a call not compared with the DNA. TRBV12-2 is reported as a pseudogene. This CDR3 has 17 amino acids. The DNA for the CDR3 is TGTGCAAGTCGCCTACGGACCAGGCAGGGTTTTTATCAGCCCCAGCATTTT. This gives the protein CASRLRTRQGFYQPQHF.

The chain carries TRBV11-3 and TRBJ2-2; D might be TRBD2 (5 bases). The CDR3 runs 16 residues. Germline CDR1 SGHNT, CDR2 YENEEA. The ends were cut back, 5 bases at V and 3 bases at J, with 16 bases in the middle. CDR3 sequence reads: CASSGSVLDDTGELFF. The CDR3 DNA follows: TGTGCCAGCAGCGGGAGTGTACTAGACGACACCGGGGAGCTGTTTTTT.

The V call is TRBV15, the J call TRBJ1-5, with a weak D call TRBD1 (6 bases). Per germline, CDR1 LNHNV and CDR2 YYDKDF (reference sequence). With 3 bases removed from V and 3 bases from J, the gap between germline ends came to 24 bases. CDR3 length equals 19 residues. The CDR3 DNA reads TGTGCCACCAGCAGCTTCCCACCGGGTAGGGGGTTGGACAATCAGCCCCAGCATTTT. Its translation: CATSSFPPGRGLDNQPQHF.

This clone was recorded a few times. The V gene is TRBV9, the J gene TRBJ2-3; D is unresolved. Trimming took 1 base from V and 3 from J, leaving 9 bases between them. The CDR3 extends over 14 amino acids. Germline V gene lookup returns CDR1 SGDLS and CDR2 YYNGEE. The CDR3 spells CASSVSLPTDTQYF. CDR3 nucleotides: TGTGCCAGCAGCGTATCACTTCCTACAGATACGCAGTATTTT.

The gene calls are TRBV28 and TRBJ2-1; D may be TRBD1 (6 bases). This CDR3 contains 14 residues. V lost 6 bases, J lost 4 bases, and 13 bases lay in between. CDR1 and CDR2 from the germline V gene are MDHEN and SYDVKM. The CDR3 DNA reads TGTGCCAGCAGACCGGGACATCCATACAATGAGCAGTTCTTC. As protein: CASRPGHPYNEQFF.

This clone came up a few times. The genes are TRBV7-9 and TRBJ1-1; D perhaps matches TRBD1 (5 bases). Germline V gene sequence: CDR1 SEHNR, CDR2 FQNEAQ (reference sequence). Trimming took 1 base from V and 1 from J, leaving 10 bases between them. The CDR3 loop spans 15 amino acids. CDR3 sequence: CASSLGRVTNTEAFF. The CDR3 DNA reads as TGTGCCAGCAGCTTAGGCAGGGTAACGAACACTGAAGCTTTCTTT.

The chain is built from TRBV30 and TRBJ1-3, with unresolved D. V was pared by 4 bases and J by 1 base, with 8 bases between. Germline CDR1 GTSNPN, CDR2 SVGIG (reference sequence). The CDR3 runs 13 residues. CDR3 DNA: TGTGCCTGGAATGAGGGATCTGGAAACACCATATATTTT. It encodes CAWNEGSGNTIYF. Filled out from reference TRBV30 and TRBJ1-3, the complete variable domain reads SQTIHQWPATLVQPVGSPLSLECTVEGTSNPNLYWYRQAAGRGLQLLFYSVGIGQISSEVPQNLSASRPQDRQFILSSKKLLLSDSGFYLCAWNEGSGNTIYFGEGSWLTVV.

This clone was counted only a few times. The V gene is TRBV7-3, the J gene TRBJ1-1, with 8 bases matching TRBD1. After removal of 2 bases from V and 3 bases from J, the junction contained 5 bases not matched to a gene. Looked up from germline, CDR1 is SGHTA and CDR2 is FQGTGA. This CDR3 comprises 15 residues. The CDR3 bases are TGTGCCAGCAGCTTATTGGCAGGGGGCGACACTGAAGCTTTCTTT. This sequence encodes CASSLLAGGDTEAFF.

CDR3 sequence reads: CAISSGTYNEQFF. The CDR3 nucleotides read TGTGCCATCTCTAGCGGGACCTACAATGAGCAGTTCTTC. V and J are TRBV10-3 and TRBJ2-1, with 9 bases aligning to TRBD2. Germline values: CDR1 ENHRY, CDR2 SYGVKD. The J segment lost 2 bases and the V segment lost 8 bases, leaving 1 base of the junction unmatched. The CDR3 has 13 residues.

The chain links TRBV9 to TRBJ2-1, with TRBD2 identical over 8 bases. Germline V gives CDR1 SGDLS, CDR2 YYNGEE. Unmatched junction bases numbered 8, after V lost 1 base and J lost 8 bases. CDR3 size: 15 residues. CDR3 bases: TGTGCCAGCAGCGTAACGGGAGGGTGGAACGATGAGCAGTTCTTC. Its translation is CASSVTGGWNDEQFF.

The gene calls are TRBV7-6 and TRBJ2-1; D call uncertain. This CDR3 is built from 13 residues. The ends were cut back, 5 bases at V and 9 bases at J, with 14 bases in the middle. Germline lookup yields CDR1 SGHVS and CDR2 FNYEAQ. The CDR3 sequence: CASSVWVGGEQFF. The CDR3 nucleotides read TGTGCCAGCAGCGTTTGGGTCGGCGGTGAGCAGTTCTTC.

The chain couples TRBV10-2 to TRBJ2-7; D may be TRBD1 (6 bases). The ends were cut back, 5 bases at V and 6 bases at J, with 11 bases in the middle. The CDR3 is made up of 12 amino acids. Germline CDR1 WSHSY, CDR2 SAAADI. The CDR3 coding sequence is TGCGCCAGCAGTTGGGAAGGGGGCGAGCAGTACTTC. Its translation: CASSWEGGEQYF.

This clone was found a few times. The J gene is TRBJ2-1, the V gene TRBV6-1; 7 nucleotides agree with TRBD2. The V gene's germline CDR1 is MNHNS and CDR2 SASEGT. V dropped 9 bases and J dropped 7; count of bases not matched to a gene: 9. This CDR3 is built from 13 residues. The CDR3 DNA is TGTGCCAGTCGGGCGGGAGCGGGAAATGAGCAGTTCTTC. This sequence encodes CASRAGAGNEQFF.

Regarding this clone: This CDR3 is also generated by other DNA sequences in the sample. The V gene is TRBV6-5, the J gene TRBJ2-1, with a possible D match to TRBD2 (5 bases). The CDR3 has 16 residues. V shed 0 bases and J shed 0 bases, with 9 bases lying between them. The germline V gene has CDR1 MNHEY and CDR2 SVGAGI. The CDR3: CASSYSSGSSYNEQFF. In nucleotides, the CDR3 is TGTGCCAGCAGTTACTCGAGCGGAAGCTCCTACAATGAGCAGTTCTTC.